Shown below are 20 T cell receptor beta chains from a single sample sequenced in a study of radiotherapy plus CTLA-4 blockade in lung cancer. The method was immunoSEQ multiplex PCR; TCRdb's version includes in-frame clones alone and lacks a portion of them. The sample holds approximately 72,000 clones, around 80% seen once. The starting material was peripheral blood, obtained from a patient treated with radiotherapy plus ipilimumab. The receptor set was obtained from a human donor with non-small cell lung cancer who had a complete response to radiotherapy plus ipilimumab.

This chain links TRBV10-3 with TRBJ2-5; 12 bases map to TRBD2. CDR3 length: 18 amino acids. J gave up 3 bases and V 4 bases, and 12 bases lay outside the gene matches. CDR1 and CDR2 (germline): ENHRY, SYGVKD. Written as DNA, the CDR3 is TGTGCCATCAGTGGAGGGGGACTAGCGGGTCGGGGTGAAGAGACCCAGTACTTC. This translates into CAISGGGLAGRGEETQYF.

This clone was seen a few times. V usage is TRBV7-2 and J usage is TRBJ2-2; weak D call: TRBD2 (5 bases). CDR3 length: 14 amino acids. In germline, CDR1 is SGHTA, CDR2 FQGNSA. V lost 5 bases to trimming and J lost 1 base, with 8 bases between them. DNA for the CDR3: TGTGCCAGCAGCCGGGGAGAGAACACCGGGGAGCTGTTTTTT. Protein product: CASSRGENTGELFF.

The chain combines TRBV6-5 with TRBJ2-3; D is ambiguous. Trimming removed 4 bases from V and 0 bases from J, with 11 bases in between. The CDR3 length is 15 residues. Germline CDR1 and CDR2: MNHEY and SVGAGI. CDR3 loop: CASSSPGRSTDTQYF. CDR3 nucleotide sequence: TGTGCCAGCAGTTCCCCGGGCAGGAGCACAGATACGCAGTATTTT.

The chain has TRBV2 and TRBJ2-5; D tentatively fits TRBD1 or TRBD2 (5 bases each). CDR1 is SNHLY and CDR2 is FYNNEI in the germline V gene. V gave up 4 bases and J gave up 4 bases, with 16 bases separating them. The CDR3 is 15 amino acids. CDR3 nucleotides: TGTGCCAGCAGTGCGAGGGGCACCGGGCGAGAGACCCAGTACTTC. This translates into CASSARGTGRETQYF.

This chain links TRBV28 with TRBJ1-1, with D tentatively TRBD1 (6 bases). Trimming stripped 4 bases from V and 7 bases from J, with 19 bases between. CDR3 size: 15 residues. Per germline, CDR1 MDHEN and CDR2 SYDVKM. The CDR3 DNA reads as TGTGCCAGCAGTTCCTACCCACAGGGACGGGATGAAGCTTTCTTT. This codes for CASSSYPQGRDEAFF.

The chain carries TRBV7-2 and TRBJ2-2; no firm D call. V lost 1 base and J lost 5, with 8 bases in between. This CDR3 spans 14 amino acids. Germline CDR1 SGHTA, CDR2 FQGNSA. CDR3 sequence: CASSLGSGTGELFF. CDR3 bases: TGTGCCAGCAGCTTAGGTTCCGGGACCGGGGAGCTGTTTTTT.

The sample holds one count of this clone. V is TRBV7-9 and J is TRBJ2-3, with D uncertain. CDR3 length: 14 residues. The V end was cut by 7 bases, the J end by 4 bases, with 15 bases between. Germline lookup yields CDR1 SEHNR and CDR2 FQNEAQ (reference sequence). DNA of the CDR3: TGTGCCAGCATAAGCATCACTAAGCCAGATACGCAGTATTTT. Its translation: CASISITKPDTQYF.

This clone was seen a few times. The V and J genes are TRBV5-6 and TRBJ2-3; unclear D gene. The CDR3 has 15 residues. CDR1 and CDR2 from the germline V gene are SGHDT and YYEEEE. V lost 1 base and J lost 7, with 16 bases in between. The CDR3 coding sequence is TGTGCCAGCAGCTTGTTTGAGGTCAGCCCGTATACGCAGTATTTT. Translated: CASSLFEVSPYTQYF.

This clone was recorded a few times. This chain joins TRBV2 and TRBJ1-1; D is unresolved. The V and J ends lost 5 bases and 5 bases respectively, with 12 bases between them. The CDR3 is 13 residues long. The germline gives CDR1 SNHLY, CDR2 FYNNEI. The CDR3 loop reads CASSPREWTEAFF. The CDR3 DNA reads TGTGCCAGCAGTCCCCGGGAGTGGACTGAAGCTTTCTTT.

The chain joins TRBV5-6 to TRBJ2-2; possible D gene TRBD2, 6 bases. Trimming cost V 2 bases and J 0 bases, with 14 bases left between them. This CDR3 region has 17 residues. The germline V gene has CDR1 SGHDT and CDR2 YYEEEE. CDR3 sequence reads: CASSFPFGGANTGELFF. The CDR3, as DNA: TGTGCCAGCAGCTTTCCTTTTGGCGGGGCGAACACCGGGGAGCTGTTTTTT.

The V call is TRBV5-1, the J call TRBJ1-1; 7 nucleotides align to TRBD1. Unmatched junction bases numbered 11, after V lost 5 bases and J lost 7 bases. CDR1 and CDR2 (germline): SGHRS, YFSETQ. This CDR3 has 14 amino acids. This CDR3 reads CASRPFGQADEAFF. The DNA of the CDR3 is TGCGCCAGCAGACCGTTTGGACAGGCGGATGAAGCTTTCTTT. The variable domain in full, with the rest retrieved from reference TRBV5-1 and TRBJ1-1, is KAGVTQTPRYLIKTRGQQVTLSCSPISGHRSVSWYQQTPGQGLQFLFEYFSETQRNKGNFPGRFSGRQFSNSRSEMNVSTLELGDSALYLCASRPFGQADEAFFGQGTRLTVV.

CDR3 amino acids: CASSVARSSPPLHF. The CDR3, as DNA: TGTGCCAGCAGCGTGGCCAGAAGTAGCCCGCCCCTCCACTTT. This chain joins TRBV7-2 and TRBJ1-6; no firm D call. CDR1 and CDR2 from the germline V gene are SGHTA and FQGNSA. The ends were cut back, 5 bases at V and 13 bases at J, with 18 bases in the middle. This CDR3 has 14 amino acids.

This clone was counted once. The V call is TRBV7-2, the J call TRBJ2-6, with 9 bases lining up with TRBD1. Losses at the gene ends were 1 base for V and 0 bases for J; bases not matched to a gene: 4. Looked up from germline, CDR1 is SGHTA and CDR2 is FQGNSA. There are 18 residues in the CDR3. CDR3 sequence reads: CASSLGTGAFSGANVLTF. CDR3 bases: TGTGCCAGCAGCTTAGGGACAGGGGCCTTCTCTGGGGCCAACGTCCTGACTTTC.

The chain recombines TRBV20-1 with TRBJ1-2; D gene ambiguous. CDR3 length equals 11 residues. The V gene's germline CDR1 is DFQATT and CDR2 SNEGSKA (reference sequence). V shed 6 bases and J shed 3 bases, with 8 bases lying between them. The CDR3 is CSAKIDYGYTF. The CDR3, as DNA: TGCAGTGCCAAAATAGACTATGGCTACACCTTC.

The rearrangement uses TRBV7-9 and TRBJ1-4, with a weak D call TRBD1 (5 bases). Trimming pared 1 base from V and 1 base from J, leaving 7 bases between. The CDR3 covers 15 residues. The germline V gene has CDR1 SEHNR and CDR2 FQNEAQ (reference sequence). CDR3 protein: CASSLDGGTNEKLFF. The CDR3 DNA follows: TGTGCCAGCAGCTTAGACGGGGGAACTAATGAAAAACTGTTTTTT.

V is TRBV15 and J is TRBJ2-2; D unclear. The V gene's germline CDR1 is LNHNV and CDR2 YYDKDF (reference sequence). This CDR3 has 18 amino acids. The V gene lost 2 bases and the J gene lost 0 bases, with 16 bases spanning the gap. CDR3 loop: CATSRYRAMTTNTGELFF. The CDR3 bases are TGTGCCACCAGCAGATATCGCGCTATGACAACGAACACCGGGGAGCTGTTTTTT.

The gene calls are TRBV19 and TRBJ2-1; possibly TRBD1 for D (7 bases). The CDR3 has 17 residues. V lost 6 bases and J lost 5, with 23 bases in between. CDR1 is LNHDA and CDR2 is SQIVND in the germline V gene (reference sequence). The CDR3 sequence is CASSMGLRVGQNNEQFF. CDR3 nucleotides: TGTGCCAGTAGCATGGGACTGAGAGTGGGACAGAACAATGAGCAGTTCTTC.

This sequence joins TRBV9 and TRBJ2-1; D remains ambiguous. CDR1 is SGDLS and CDR2 is YYNGEE in the germline V gene. Trimming removed 4 bases from V and 0 bases from J, with 14 bases in between. The CDR3 contains 16 residues. The CDR3, as DNA: TGTGCCAGCAGCCCCTTAATGGAGAGCTCCTACAATGAGCAGTTCTTC. Protein sequence: CASSPLMESSYNEQFF.

This clone was seen just once. The chain has TRBV5-5 and TRBJ1-3; D is ambiguous. This CDR3 is built from 14 residues. Germline CDR1 SGHKS, CDR2 YYEKEE (reference sequence). V was clipped by 0 bases and J by 0 bases, with 4 bases between them. The DNA of the CDR3 is TGTGCCAGCAGCTTGGCAGGCTCTGGAAACACCATATATTTT. Translating it yields CASSLAGSGNTIYF.

The chain has TRBV9 and TRBJ2-3; D is unresolved. Germline loops: CDR1 SGDLS, CDR2 YYNGEE. This CDR3 region has 12 residues. V dropped 3 bases and J dropped 1 base, with 3 bases sitting between them. The DNA of the CDR3 is TGTGCCAGCAGCGGACGCACAGATACGCAGTATTTT. The encoded protein is CASSGRTDTQYF. The full variable domain, its missing parts supplied by reference TRBV9 and TRBJ2-3, is DSGVTQTPKHLITATGQRVTLRCSPRSGDLSVYWYQQSLDQGLQFLIQYYNGEERAKGNILERFSAQQFPDLHSELNLSSLELGDSALYFCASSGRTDTQYFGPGTRLTVL.